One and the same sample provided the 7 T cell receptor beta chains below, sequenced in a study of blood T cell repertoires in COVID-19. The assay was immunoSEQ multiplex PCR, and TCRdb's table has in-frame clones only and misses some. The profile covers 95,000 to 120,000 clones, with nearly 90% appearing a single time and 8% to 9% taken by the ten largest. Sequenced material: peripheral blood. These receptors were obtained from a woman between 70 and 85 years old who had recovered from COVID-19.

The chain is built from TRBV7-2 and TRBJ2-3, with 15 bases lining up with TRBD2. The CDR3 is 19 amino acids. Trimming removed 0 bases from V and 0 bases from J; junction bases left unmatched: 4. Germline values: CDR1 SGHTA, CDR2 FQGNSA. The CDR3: CASSLAWGLAGGSTDTQYF. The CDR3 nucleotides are TGTGCCAGCAGCTTAGCTTGGGGACTAGCGGGGGGTAGCACAGATACGCAGTATTTT.

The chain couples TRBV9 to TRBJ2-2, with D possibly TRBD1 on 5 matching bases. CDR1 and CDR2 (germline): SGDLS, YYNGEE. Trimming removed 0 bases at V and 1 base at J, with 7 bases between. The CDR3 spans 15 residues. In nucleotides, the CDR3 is TGTGCCAGCAGCGTAGGACAGAGGAACACCGGGGAGCTGTTTTTT. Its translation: CASSVGQRNTGELFF.

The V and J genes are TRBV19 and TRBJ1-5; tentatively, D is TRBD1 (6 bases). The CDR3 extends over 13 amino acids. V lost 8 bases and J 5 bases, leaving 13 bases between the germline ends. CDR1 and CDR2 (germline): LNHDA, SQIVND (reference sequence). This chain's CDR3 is CASRDRTYQPQHF. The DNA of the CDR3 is TGTGCCAGTCGCGACAGGACTTATCAGCCCCAGCATTTT.

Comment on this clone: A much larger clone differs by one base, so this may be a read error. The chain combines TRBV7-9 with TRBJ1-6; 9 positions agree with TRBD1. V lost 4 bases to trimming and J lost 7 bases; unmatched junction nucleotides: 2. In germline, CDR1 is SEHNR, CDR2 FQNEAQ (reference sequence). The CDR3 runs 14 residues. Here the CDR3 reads CASSSGTGNSPLHF. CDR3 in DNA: TGTGCCAGCAGCTCGGGGACAGGGAATTCACCCCTCCACTTT.

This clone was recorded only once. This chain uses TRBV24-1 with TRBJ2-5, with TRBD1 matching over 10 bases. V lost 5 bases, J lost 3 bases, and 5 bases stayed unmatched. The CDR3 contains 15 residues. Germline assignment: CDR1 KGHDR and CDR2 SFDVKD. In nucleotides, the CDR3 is TGTGCCACCAGTGTCTTGACAGGGGGCAAAGAGACCCAGTACTTC. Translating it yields CATSVLTGGKETQYF.

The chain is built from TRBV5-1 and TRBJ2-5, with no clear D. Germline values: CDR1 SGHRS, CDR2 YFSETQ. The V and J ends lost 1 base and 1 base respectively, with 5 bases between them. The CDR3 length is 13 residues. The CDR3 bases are TGCGCCAGCAGCTTGCGCAGCCAAGAGACCCAGTACTTC. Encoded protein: CASSLRSQETQYF.

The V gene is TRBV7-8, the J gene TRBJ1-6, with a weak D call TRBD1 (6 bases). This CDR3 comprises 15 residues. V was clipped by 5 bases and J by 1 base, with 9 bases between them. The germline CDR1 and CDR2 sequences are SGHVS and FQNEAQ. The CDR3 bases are TGTGCCAGCAGCCCCCAGGGGTCCTATAATTCACCCCTCCACTTT. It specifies CASSPQGSYNSPLHF.